Detailed here is one T cell receptor (beta chain). Investigators sought sequencing depths of between 1 in 200,000 and 1 in 1 million T cells. Libraries were prepared by immunoSEQ multiplex PCR; TCRdb keeps only in-frame clonotypes and omits some of them. Seen here are about 14,000 clones, roughly two thirds observed once, and the top ten hold 35% to 50%. This CDR3 is 16 amino acids long. With 4 bases removed from V and 2 bases from J, the gap between germline ends came to 17 bases. The germline gives CDR1 SGDLS, CDR2 YYNGEE. This record comes from a study of cytotoxic CD8 clonotypes in ibrutinib-treated CLL.

The chain employs TRBV9 and TRBJ2-3, with D maybe TRBD2 (5 bases). This receptor was taken from a human donor with chronic lymphocytic leukemia. This material consisted of PBMCs, taken before ibrutinib treatment. The CDR3 protein is CASSLLTREPTDTQYF. The DNA for the CDR3 is TGTGCCAGCAGCTTGCTGACGAGGGAACCCACAGATACGCAGTATTTT.